This T cell receptor beta chain is drawn from a study of spatial heterogeneity in lung cancer. Study information: As counted in raw reads, each unique TCR and UMI combination appeared more than ten times on average.

MiXCR, applied by TCRdb to the 5' RACE reads, yields one record per CDR3 protein. Among several thousand distinct CDR3 sequences listed, 12% were seen once. Trimming removed 7 bases from V and 11 bases from J; junction bases left unmatched: 10. The CDR3 is made up of 11 amino acids. The germline V gene has CDR1 DFQATT and CDR2 SNEGSKA (reference sequence). Concerning this clonotype: Antigen unknown. Little can be read into the size of this beta chain, an off-target read in a library designed for alpha chains.

Time point indicated: sample taken at primary tumor resection. Whole-study findings and limits: Counts of expanded alpha and beta TCRs within tumors tracked the tumor nonsynonymous mutation count. Tallies of expanded TCRs, which were sorted into ubiquitous and regional groups, correlated with counts of ubiquitous and regional nonsynonymous mutations, respectively.

The V and J genes are TRBV20-1 and TRBJ1-1; 7 bases map to TRBD1. This receptor was obtained from a male donor with early-stage non-small cell lung cancer. The sequencing here drew on lung tumor tissue, taken at surgery. The CDR3, as DNA: TGCAGTGTACAGGGGAACACTAAGGCTTTCTTT. Translation: CSVQGNTKAFF.